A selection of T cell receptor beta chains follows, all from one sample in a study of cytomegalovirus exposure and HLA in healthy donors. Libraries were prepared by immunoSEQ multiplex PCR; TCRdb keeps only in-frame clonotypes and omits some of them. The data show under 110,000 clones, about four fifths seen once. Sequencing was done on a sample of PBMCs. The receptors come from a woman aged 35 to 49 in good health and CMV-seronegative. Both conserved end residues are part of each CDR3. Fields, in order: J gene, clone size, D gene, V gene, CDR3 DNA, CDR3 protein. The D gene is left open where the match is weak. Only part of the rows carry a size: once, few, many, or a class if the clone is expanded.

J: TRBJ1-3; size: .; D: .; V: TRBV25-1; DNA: TGTGCCAGCAGTGAAGACTTCGTCGGAAACACCATATATTTT; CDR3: CASSEDFVGNTIYF
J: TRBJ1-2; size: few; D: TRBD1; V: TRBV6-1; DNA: TGTGCCAGCAGTGAAGGCAGGGGGAGAGATGGCTACACCTTC; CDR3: CASSEGRGRDGYTF
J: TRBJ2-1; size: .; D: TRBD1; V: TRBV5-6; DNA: TGTGCCAGCAGCTCGACAGGGTATAATGAGCAGTTCTTC; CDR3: CASSSTGYNEQFF
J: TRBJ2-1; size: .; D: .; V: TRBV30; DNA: TGTGCCTGGAGTGTACCGGGGGTGGAGCAGTTCTTC; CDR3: CAWSVPGVEQFF
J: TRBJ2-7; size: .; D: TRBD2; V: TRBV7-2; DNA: TGTGCCAGCAGCGTACTAGCGGGAGGCACCTACGAGCAGTACTTC; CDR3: CASSVLAGGTYEQYF
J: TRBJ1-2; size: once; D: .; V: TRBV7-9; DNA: TGTGCCAGCAGCCCCGGTACAAAGACGAGGGAAGGCTACACCTTC; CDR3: CASSPGTKTREGYTF
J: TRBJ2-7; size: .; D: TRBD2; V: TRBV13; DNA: TGTGCCAGCAGCTTAGCTGCTAGCGGAGTCTACGAGCAGTACTTC; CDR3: CASSLAASGVYEQYF
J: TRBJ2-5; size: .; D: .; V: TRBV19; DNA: TGTGCCACCAGATCTAGCGACCAAGAGACCCAGTACTTC; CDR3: CATRSSDQETQYF
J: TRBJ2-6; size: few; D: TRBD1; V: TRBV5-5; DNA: TGTGCCAGCAGCTTGGGGTCAGGGGGCACTGGGGCCAACGTCCTGACTTTC; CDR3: CASSLGSGGTGANVLTF
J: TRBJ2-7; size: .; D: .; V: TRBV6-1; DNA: TGTGCCAGCAAGGTTGCGGGACCACACCACGAGCAGTACTTC; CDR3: CASKVAGPHHEQYF
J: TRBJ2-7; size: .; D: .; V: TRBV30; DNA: TGTGCCTGGAGTGTTCGTGGTTACGAGCAGTACTTC; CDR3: CAWSVRGYEQYF
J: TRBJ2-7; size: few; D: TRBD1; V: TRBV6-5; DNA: TGTGCCAGCAGTTATGCAGCAGGGGGCAACTACGAGCAGTACTTC; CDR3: CASSYAAGGNYEQYF
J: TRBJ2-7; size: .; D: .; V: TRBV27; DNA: TGTGCCAGCAGGGTCTGGCGGAGCTCCTACGAGCAGTACTTC; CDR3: CASRVWRSSYEQYF
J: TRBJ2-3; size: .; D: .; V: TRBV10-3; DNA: TGTGCCATCGCGGCAAGAGGACAATGGAATACGCAGTATTTT; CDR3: CAIAARGQWNTQYF
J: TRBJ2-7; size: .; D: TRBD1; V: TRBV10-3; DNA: TGTGCCATCAGCCTGGGACAGGGCAGCGAGCAGTACTTC; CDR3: CAISLGQGSEQYF
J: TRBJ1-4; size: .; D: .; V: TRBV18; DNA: TGTGCCAGCTCAGCCAGCGGGGAAAAACTGTTTTTT; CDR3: CASSASGEKLFF
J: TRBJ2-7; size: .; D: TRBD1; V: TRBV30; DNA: TGTGCCTGGATGACAGGGTCCGAGCAGTACTTC; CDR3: CAWMTGSEQYF
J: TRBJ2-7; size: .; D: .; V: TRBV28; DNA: TGTGCCAGCATTGAGGGGGTAAGGAACGAGCAGTACTTC; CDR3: CASIEGVRNEQYF
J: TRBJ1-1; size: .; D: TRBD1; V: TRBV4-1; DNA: TGCGCCAGCAGCCAAGATACAGGGGGGAACACTGAAGCTTTTTTT; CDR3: CASSQDTGGNTEAFF
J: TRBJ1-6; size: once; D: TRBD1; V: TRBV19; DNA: TGTGCCAGTAGTATAGTCCAGGGGGGATCACCCCTCCACTTT; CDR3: CASSIVQGGSPLHF